The 10 T cell receptor beta chains reported below all come from one sample, sequenced in a study of T cells in Graves' hyperthyroidism and ophthalmopathy. Researchers took RNA transcripts and amplified the TCR beta CDR3 regions from them. Researchers ran a first-round RT-PCR on the TCR CDR3 using the HTBI primer set. TCRdb reprocessed the multiplex PCR reads with MiXCR, giving one entry per CDR3 protein. Of around 700,000 distinct CDR3 sequences listed, around a sixth were seen once; the top ten hold 16%. Sequencing used blood. The receptors stem from a woman aged 50 to 60 with Graves' hyperthyroidism that later progressed to Graves' ophthalmopathy.

This clonotype was counted a few times. This chain links TRBV11-2 with TRBJ2-7; tentatively, D is TRBD2 (5 bases). Germline loops: CDR1 SGHAT, CDR2 FQNNGV. The CDR3 spans 16 residues. The V and J ends lost 6 bases and 0 bases respectively, with 18 bases between them. The CDR3 sequence: CASSRDPDFSSYEQYF. CDR3 sequence (DNA): TGTGCCAGCAGTCGGGATCCCGACTTCAGCTCCTACGAGCAGTACTTC.

This clonotype was detected many times. V usage is TRBV11-2 and J usage is TRBJ1-1; 12 positions match TRBD1. The J segment lost 6 bases and the V segment lost 3 bases, leaving 5 bases of the junction unmatched. The CDR3 consists of 15 residues. The V gene's germline CDR1 is SGHAT and CDR2 FQNNGV. CDR3 nucleotide sequence: TGTGCCAGCAGCTTGGGGACAGGGGGCGAGGCTGAAGCTTTCTTT. Its translation: CASSLGTGGEAEAFF.

J is TRBJ2-7 and V is TRBV6-1, with 8 bases aligning to TRBD1. This CDR3 comprises 15 residues. V dropped 7 bases and J dropped 3; count of bases not matched to a gene: 11. Germline CDR1 is MNHNS and CDR2 is SASEGT. In DNA, the CDR3 is TGTGCCAGCATTCTCCCCGGGACAGGTCTCTACGAGCAGTACTTC. Its translation: CASILPGTGLYEQYF.

This clonotype has at least ten counts. The CDR3 is CASSYRITYEQYF. The CDR3, as DNA: TGTGCCAGCAGCTACAGAATTACCTACGAGCAGTACTTC. This chain connects TRBV11-3 to TRBJ2-7; D remains unclear. The germline gives CDR1 SGHNT, CDR2 YENEEA. The CDR3 is made up of 13 amino acids. The V and J ends lost 4 bases and 2 bases respectively, with 9 bases between them.

The chain links TRBV12-3 or TRBV12-4 to TRBJ1-5, with TRBD1 matching 9 bases. The V gene end was trimmed by 3 bases and the J gene end by 6 bases; junction bases not matched to a gene: 3. The length of the CDR3 is 14 residues. CDR3 protein: CASSFRDRVQPQHF. In DNA, the CDR3 is TGTGCCAGCAGTTTCCGGGACAGGGTTCAGCCCCAGCATTTT.

The J gene is TRBJ1-2, the V gene TRBV5-1; D unclear. Germline V CDR1 and CDR2: SGHRS, YFSETQ. V was clipped by 0 bases and J by 0 bases, with 18 bases between them. The CDR3 is made up of 18 amino acids. This CDR3 reads CASSLAQSQTPSNYGYTF. CDR3 coding DNA: TGCGCCAGCAGCTTGGCCCAATCCCAGACACCTTCTAACTATGGCTACACCTTC.

The CDR3 bases are TGTGCCAGCAGCGCCGGGACGGCTGGAAACACCATATATTTT. Translating it yields CASSAGTAGNTIYF. The chain has TRBV13 and TRBJ1-3; perhaps TRBD1 as D (5 bases). V lost 5 bases and J lost 2, with 10 bases in between. CDR1 is PRHDT, CDR2 FYEKMQ, per germline (reference sequence). This CDR3 spans 14 amino acids.

This clonotype has only a few counts. This chain joins TRBV2 and TRBJ1-6, with D hard to call. Germline CDR1 SNHLY, CDR2 FYNNEI. This CDR3 contains 15 residues. V was pared by 2 bases and J by 4 bases, with 9 bases between. In DNA form, the CDR3 reads TGTGCCAGCAGTGAACTGGCAGGTTATAATTCACCCCTCCACTTT. Translated: CASSELAGYNSPLHF.

The V and J genes are TRBV20-1 and TRBJ2-2; tentatively, D is TRBD1 (6 bases). Germline V lookup: CDR1 DFQATT, CDR2 SNEGSKA (reference sequence). V was cut by 6 bases and J by 2 bases, with 13 bases left in between. The CDR3 runs to 14 residues. The CDR3 loop is CSAKRGQNTGELFF. In nucleotides, the CDR3 is TGCAGTGCAAAAAGGGGACAAAACACCGGGGAGCTGTTTTTT.

The V call is TRBV19, the J call TRBJ2-2; unclear D gene. The CDR3 consists of 13 residues. CDR1 LNHDA and CDR2 SQIVND come from the germline V gene (reference sequence). Trimming pared 1 base from V and 4 bases from J, leaving 4 bases between. The DNA of the CDR3 is TGTGCCAGTAGTATAGTCGCCACCGGGGAGCTGTTTTTT. Amino acids: CASSIVATGELFF.